The clone carrying this T cell receptor beta chain was counted ten times or more. Its antigen is as yet unknown. Library construction for TCR beta used iRepertoire HTBI primers and Arm-PCR of CDR3 regions. TCRdb re-called the multiplex PCR reads through MiXCR, storing one row per CDR3 protein. The sample contains a few hundred thousand distinct CDR3 sequences, roughly 21% of which appear only once. Time point noted: persistent/refractory GD, antithyroid drugs over 5 years with positive TRAb. Extracted RNA from PBMCs served as the source of the TCR library. The CDR3 is 13 amino acids. The germline V and J ends were trimmed by 6 bases and 3 bases, with 11 bases remaining between them. The sample belongs to a study of regulatory T cells in long-lasting Graves disease. Findings of the study overall: A limited number of samples was an acknowledged limitation.

This sequence was found in a female donor with Graves disease. V usage is TRBV12-3 or TRBV12-4 and J usage is TRBJ1-1; D unclear. The sequenced sample was peripheral blood mononuclear cells (PBMCs), obtained when the disease was refractory, from a patient treated with antithyroid drugs. The chain's CDR3 is CASSWKGDTEAFF. The DNA of the CDR3 is TGTGCCAGCAGCTGGAAGGGAGACACTGAAGCTTTCTTT.